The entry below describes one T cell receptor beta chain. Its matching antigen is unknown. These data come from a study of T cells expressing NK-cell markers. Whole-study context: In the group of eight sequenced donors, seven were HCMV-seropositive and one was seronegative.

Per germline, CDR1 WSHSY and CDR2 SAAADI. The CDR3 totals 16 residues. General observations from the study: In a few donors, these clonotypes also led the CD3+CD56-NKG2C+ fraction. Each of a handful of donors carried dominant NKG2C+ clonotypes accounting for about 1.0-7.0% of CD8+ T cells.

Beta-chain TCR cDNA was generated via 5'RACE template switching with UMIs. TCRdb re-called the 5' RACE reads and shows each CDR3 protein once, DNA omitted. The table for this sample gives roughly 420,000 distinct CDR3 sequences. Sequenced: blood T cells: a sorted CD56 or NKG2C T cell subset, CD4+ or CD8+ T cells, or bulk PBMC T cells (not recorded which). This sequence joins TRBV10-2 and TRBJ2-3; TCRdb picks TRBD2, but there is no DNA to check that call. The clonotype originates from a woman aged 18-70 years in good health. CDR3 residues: CASNPLAGGITDTQYF.